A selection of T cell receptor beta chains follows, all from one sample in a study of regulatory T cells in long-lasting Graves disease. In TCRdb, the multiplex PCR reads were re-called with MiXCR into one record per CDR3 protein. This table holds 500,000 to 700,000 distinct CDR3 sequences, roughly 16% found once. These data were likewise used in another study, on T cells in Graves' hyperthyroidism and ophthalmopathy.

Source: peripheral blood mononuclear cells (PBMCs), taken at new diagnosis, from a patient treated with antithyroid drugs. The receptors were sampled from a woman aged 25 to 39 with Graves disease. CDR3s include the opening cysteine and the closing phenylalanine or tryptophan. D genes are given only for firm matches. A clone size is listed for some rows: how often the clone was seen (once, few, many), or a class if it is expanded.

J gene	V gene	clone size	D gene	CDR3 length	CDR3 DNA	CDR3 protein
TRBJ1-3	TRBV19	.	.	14	TGTGCCAGTACCAAGGGAGCGGCTGGAAACACCATATATTTT	CASTKGAAGNTIYF
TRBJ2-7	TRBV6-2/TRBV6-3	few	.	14	TGTGCCAGCAGACAACCGACAGAAGGGTACGGGCAGTACTTC	CASRQPTEGYGQYF
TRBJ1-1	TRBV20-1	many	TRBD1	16	TGCAGTGCTAGAGTCTTACAGGGGGGCGCAGGCACTGAAGCTTTCTTT	CSARVLQGGAGTEAFF
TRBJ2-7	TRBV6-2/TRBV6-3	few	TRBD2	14	TGTGCCAGCAGTCCGACTAGCGGGACGAAAGAGCAGTACTTC	CASSPTSGTKEQYF
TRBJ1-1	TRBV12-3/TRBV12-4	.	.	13	TGTGCCAGCAGTGTGGCGGAAGGCACTGAAGCTTTCTTT	CASSVAEGTEAFF
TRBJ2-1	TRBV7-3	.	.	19	TGTGCCAGCAGCTTAAAGGGGGGGAGGGGGCCCCCCGGGCGCAATGAGCAGTTCTTC	CASSLKGGRGPPGRNEQFF
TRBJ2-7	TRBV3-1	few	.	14	TGTGCCAGCAGCCAAGGGGGCCAAAACTACGAGCAGTACTTC	CASSQGGQNYEQYF
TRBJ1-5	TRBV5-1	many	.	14	TGCGCCAGCAGCTTGGGGGGAGGGGATCAGCCCCAGCATTTT	CASSLGGGDQPQHF
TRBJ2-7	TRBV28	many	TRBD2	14	TGTGCCAGCAGTCCTAGCGGGGGATCCTACGAGCAGTACTTC	CASSPSGGSYEQYF
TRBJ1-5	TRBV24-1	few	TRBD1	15	TGTGCCACCAGTGACACCGACAGGGACAATCAGCCCCAGCATTTT	CATSDTDRDNQPQHF
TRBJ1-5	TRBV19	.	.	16	TGTGCCAGTACTGAGACGGATTACTATAGCAATCAGCCCCAGCATTTT	CASTETDYYSNQPQHF
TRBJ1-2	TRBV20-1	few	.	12	TGCAGTCCCCGGGGTGAGGGCGGGGGGTACACCTTC	CSPRGEGGGYTF
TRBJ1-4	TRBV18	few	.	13	TGTGCCAGCTCACCATCGTCTAATGAAAAACTGTTTTTT	CASSPSSNEKLFF
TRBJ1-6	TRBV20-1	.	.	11	TGCAGTGCTGGAGGGGTTTCACCCCTCCACTTT	CSAGGVSPLHF
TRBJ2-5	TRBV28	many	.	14	TGTGCCAGCAGCCCAGTCAGGGGTCGAGAGACCCAGTACTTC	CASSPVRGRETQYF
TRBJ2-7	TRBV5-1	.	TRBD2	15	TGCGCCAGCATCGATTCAGCGGGAGTGTCTGGCGAGCAGTACTTC	CASIDSAGVSGEQYF
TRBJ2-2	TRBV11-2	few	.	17	TGTGCCAGCAGCTTAGGTCGATGGGGACTCAACACCGGGGAGCTGTTTTTT	CASSLGRWGLNTGELFF
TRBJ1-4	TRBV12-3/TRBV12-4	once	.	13	TGTGCCAGCAGTTTGGACGGCAATGAAAAACTGTTTTTT	CASSLDGNEKLFF
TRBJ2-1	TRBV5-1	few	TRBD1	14	TGCGCCAGCAGAGGGACAGGGGCCTACAATGAGCAGTTCTTC	CASRGTGAYNEQFF
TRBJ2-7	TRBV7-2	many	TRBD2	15	TGCGCCAGCAGCTTGGAGGCGGGAGGAGGCTACGAGCAGTACTTC	CASSLEAGGGYEQYF
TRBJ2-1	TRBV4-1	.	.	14	TGCGCCAGCAGCGACCGGGACACATACAATGAGCAGTTCTTC	CASSDRDTYNEQFF
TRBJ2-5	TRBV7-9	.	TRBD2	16	TGTGCCAGCAGCTCCTCTAGCGGGAGGGGGGGAGAGACCCAGTACTTC	CASSSSSGRGGETQYF
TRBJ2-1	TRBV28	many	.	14	TGTGCCAGTCGAGTACGTGGCTCCTACAATGAGCAGTTCTTC	CASRVRGSYNEQFF
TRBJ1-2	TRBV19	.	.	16	TGTGCCAGTACCTGGGACCAGAGGGAAACCGGCTATGGCTACACCTTC	CASTWDQRETGYGYTF
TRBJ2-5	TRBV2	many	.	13	TGTGCCAGAAACATCGGACCCCAAGAGACCCAGTACTTC	CARNIGPQETQYF
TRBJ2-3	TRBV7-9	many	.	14	TGTGCCAGCAGCTTGGAGATACGCACAGATACGCAGTATTTT	CASSLEIRTDTQYF
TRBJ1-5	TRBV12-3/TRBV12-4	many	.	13	TGTGCCAGCACCGTAAGCGGCAATCAGCCCCAGCATTTT	CASTVSGNQPQHF
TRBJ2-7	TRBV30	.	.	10	TGTGCCTGGAGTGGCGGAGAGCAGTACTTC	CAWSGGEQYF
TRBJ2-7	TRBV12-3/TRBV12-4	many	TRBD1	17	TGTGCCAGCAGTATACGCACAGGGGTTGGAATGTCCTACGAGCAGTACTTC	CASSIRTGVGMSYEQYF
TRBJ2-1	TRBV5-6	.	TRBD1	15	TGTGCCAGCAGCTTGGCCGGGACAGATCACAATGAGCAGTTCTTC	CASSLAGTDHNEQFF
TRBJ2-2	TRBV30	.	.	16	TGTGCCTGGAGAGGCTCGGGACTCCCGAACACCGGGGAGCTGTTTTTT	CAWRGSGLPNTGELFF
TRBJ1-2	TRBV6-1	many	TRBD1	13	TGTGCCACCCGCGACAGGGTTGGTAGGGGCTACACCTTC	CATRDRVGRGYTF
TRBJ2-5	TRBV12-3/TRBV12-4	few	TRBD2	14	TGTGCCAGCAGCCCAGGGACTACAAGGGAGACCCAGTACTTC	CASSPGTTRETQYF
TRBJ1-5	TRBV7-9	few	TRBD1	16	TGTGCCAGCAGCGCGGGGACAGTGGGTAGCAATCAGCCCCAGCATTTT	CASSAGTVGSNQPQHF
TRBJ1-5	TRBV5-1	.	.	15	TGCGCCAGCAGCTTACAGGGAGGTAACAATCAGCCCCAGCATTTT	CASSLQGGNNQPQHF
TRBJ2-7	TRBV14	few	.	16	TGTGCCAGCAGCCGGAGCGGGGCCCCACAGGGAAACGAGCAGTACTTC	CASSRSGAPQGNEQYF
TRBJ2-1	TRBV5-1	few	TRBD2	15	TGCGCCAGCAGCTTTTCGGGGGGGCCAGGGCGGGAGCAGTTCTTC	CASSFSGGPGREQFF
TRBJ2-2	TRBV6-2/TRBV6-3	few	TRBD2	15	TGTGCCAGTCGGAGGGACTACGCGAACACCGGGGAGCTGTTTTTT	CASRRDYANTGELFF
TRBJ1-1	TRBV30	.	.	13	TGTGCCTGGAGTGTCAGGGAGTACACTGAAGCTTTCTTT	CAWSVREYTEAFF
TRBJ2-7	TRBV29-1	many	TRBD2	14	TGCAGCGTGACCGGGGGAGGGAGGACCTACGAGCAGTACTTC	CSVTGGGRTYEQYF
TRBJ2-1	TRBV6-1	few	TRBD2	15	TGTGCCAGCAGTCGAAGCGGGGGGGGCTACAATGAGCAGTTCTTC	CASSRSGGGYNEQFF
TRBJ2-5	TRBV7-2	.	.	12	TGTGCCAGCAGCCCAGCTTATGAGACCCAGTACTTC	CASSPAYETQYF
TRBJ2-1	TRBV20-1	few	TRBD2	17	TGCAGTGCTAATACCGCCGAGCGGGAGAGCTCCTACAATGAGCAGTTCTTC	CSANTAERESSYNEQFF
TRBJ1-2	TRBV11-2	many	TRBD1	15	TGTGCCAGCAGCTTGGGGATTACAGGGGGTACTGGCTACACCTTC	CASSLGITGGTGYTF
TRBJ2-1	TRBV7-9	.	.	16	TGTGCCAGCAGCTCGTACAGCAACCCTATCGTAGACGAACCCCGCTTC	CASSSYSNPIVDEPRF
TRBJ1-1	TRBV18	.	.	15	TGTGCCAGCTCACCTTTCCCAGGGGAAAGCACTGAAGCTTTCTTT	CASSPFPGESTEAFF
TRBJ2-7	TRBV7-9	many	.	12	TGTGCCGTCCAAGGGGCACGCTACGAGCAGTACTTC	CAVQGARYEQYF
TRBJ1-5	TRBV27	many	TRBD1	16	TGTGCCAGCAGTCCTACAGGGGGTGGTAGCAATCAGCCCCAGCATTTT	CASSPTGGGSNQPQHF
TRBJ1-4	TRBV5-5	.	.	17	TGTGCCAGCAGCTTGGTAGCCAGTGGACCCTTCTATGAAAAACTGTTTTTT	CASSLVASGPFYEKLFF
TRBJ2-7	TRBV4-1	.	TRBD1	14	TGCGCCAGCAGCCTCATCGACAGGGCCTACGAGCAGTACTTC	CASSLIDRAYEQYF
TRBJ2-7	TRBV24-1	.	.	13	TGTGCCACCTCGCCCGAGGGGCGCAACGAGCAGTACTTC	CATSPEGRNEQYF
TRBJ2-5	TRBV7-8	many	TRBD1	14	TGTGCCAGCAGCGACCAGGGGGCACGGGAGACCCAGTACTTC	CASSDQGARETQYF
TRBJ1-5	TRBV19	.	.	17	TGTGCCAGTAGTCGCGTGGGACTCCGAAATAGCAATCAGCCCCAGCATTTT	CASSRVGLRNSNQPQHF
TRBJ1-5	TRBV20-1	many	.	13	TGCAGTGCTAGTGTGGGGATCAATCAGCCCCAGCATTTT	CSASVGINQPQHF
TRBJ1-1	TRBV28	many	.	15	TGTGCCAGCAGTTTAAGGATTGGGCCTGACACTGAAGCTTTCTTT	CASSLRIGPDTEAFF
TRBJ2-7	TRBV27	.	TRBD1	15	TGTGCCGGCAGTTATCGGACAGGGGGCTGGTACGAGCAGTACTTC	CAGSYRTGGWYEQYF
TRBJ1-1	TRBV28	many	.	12	TGTGCCAGCAGCCCCCTGTTGACTGAAGCTTTCTTT	CASSPLLTEAFF
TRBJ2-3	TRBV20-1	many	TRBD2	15	TGCAGTGCCTACTTAGCGGGAGGGACCACAGATACGCAGTATTTT	CSAYLAGGTTDTQYF
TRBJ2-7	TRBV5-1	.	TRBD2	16	TGCGCCAGCAGCTTGTGGTCTAGCGGGAGGGGTTACGAGCAGTACTTC	CASSLWSSGRGYEQYF